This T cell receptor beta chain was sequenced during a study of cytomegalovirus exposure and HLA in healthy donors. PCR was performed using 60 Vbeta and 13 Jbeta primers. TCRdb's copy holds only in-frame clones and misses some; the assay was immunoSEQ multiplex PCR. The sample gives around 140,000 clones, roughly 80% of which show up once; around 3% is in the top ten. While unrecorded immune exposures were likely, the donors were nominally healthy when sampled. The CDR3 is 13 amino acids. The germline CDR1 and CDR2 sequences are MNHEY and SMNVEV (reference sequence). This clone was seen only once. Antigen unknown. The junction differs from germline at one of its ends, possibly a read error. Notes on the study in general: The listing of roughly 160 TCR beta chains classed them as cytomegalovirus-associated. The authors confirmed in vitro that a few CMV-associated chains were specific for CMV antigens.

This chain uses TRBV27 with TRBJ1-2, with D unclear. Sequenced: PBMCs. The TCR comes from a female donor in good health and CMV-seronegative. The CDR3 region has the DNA TGTGCCAGCAGTTTATCCGCTAACTATGGCTACCCCTTC. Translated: CASSLSANYGYPF.